This T cell receptor (beta chain) was sequenced in a study of T cell responses to AZD1222 COVID-19 vaccine. This clone was seen a single time. Its antigen is not identified. Generated by immunoSEQ multiplex PCR, the TCRdb table keeps only in-frame clones and is missing some. The repertoire consists of approximately 110,000 clones, with around 94% occurring once and the leading ten covering roughly 2%. Study conclusions and caveats: Females outnumbered males among donors, who were mostly white British; clonal diversity was possibly underestimated. In the spike-specific TCR repertoire, nearly half reportedly target unmutated variant regions.

The germline gives CDR1 SGHRS, CDR2 YFSETQ. The CDR3 contains 16 residues. Trimming stripped 0 bases from V and 2 bases from J, with 11 bases between. The sequenced sample was peripheral blood, obtained on day 0 of AZD1222 vaccination. The chain has TRBV5-1 and TRBJ2-2, with TRBD2 as a possible D gene (7 bases). The TCR sequence derives from an adult in good health. The CDR3 nucleotides read TGCGCCAGCAGCTTGGAGGGGGGGCGCAACACCGGGGAGCTGTTTTTT. Amino acids: CASSLEGGRNTGELFF.